This note documents a single TCR beta chain sequence. Assay: immunoSEQ multiplex PCR; the TCRdb copy retains only in-frame clones and omits some. The sample comprises nearly 110,000 clones, around 93% of which are singletons, and 1.6% rests with the top ten. This sample is drawn from a study of T cell changes during pregnancy in multiple sclerosis. The starting material was peripheral blood, obtained after pregnancy. The TCR originated in a female donor with multiple sclerosis, enrolled in a pregnancy study.

In DNA, the CDR3 is TGCGCCAGCAGCCAAGGGCGGGACAGGGCGGACTCGAACACTGAAGCTTTCTTT. This sequence encodes CASSQGRDRADSNTEAFF. The gene calls are TRBV4-1 and TRBJ1-1, with TRBD1 identical over 9 bases. The germline V gene has CDR1 MGHRA and CDR2 YSYEKL. Trimming cost V 1 base and J 1 base; bases outside gene matches: 10. This CDR3 is built from 18 residues.